This entry lists 3 T cell receptor beta chains sequenced from one sample in a study of cytomegalovirus exposure and HLA in healthy donors (dated by TCRdb to about 2017). Library method: the immunoSEQ multiplex PCR assay. The multiplex PCR relied on a mix of 60 forward primers for TCR Vbeta segments and 13 reverse primers for TCR Jbeta segments. This immuneACCESS table, as held by TCRdb, lists in-frame sequences with V and J called but not all clones. Of the missing ones, under half trace to an unresolved V gene in checked studies; the others have no known cause. The sample table records about 160,000 clones; roughly 85% of these occur just once. Roughly 2.2% of the sample is held by the ten biggest clonotypes. The sequencing sample was made of PBMCs. Receptor source: a young man in good health and CMV-seropositive.

V usage is TRBV29-1 and J usage is TRBJ1-1; D is uncertain. The CDR3 extends over 11 amino acids. V lost 6 bases, J lost 3 bases, and 8 bases lay in between. The germline CDR1 and CDR2 sequences are SQVTM and ANQGSEA. The CDR3 region has the DNA TGCAGCGTGGTAGAGGACACTGAAGCTTTCTTT. Translating it yields CSVVEDTEAFF.

The rearrangement uses TRBV7-3 and TRBJ1-1, with a possible D match to TRBD1 (5 bases). Per germline, CDR1 SGHTA and CDR2 FQGTGA. The CDR3 covers 16 residues. Trimming took off 0 bases at V and 3 bases at J, with 14 bases between the two ends. The CDR3 loop reads CASSLTSNKGDTEAFF. The CDR3 bases are TGTGCCAGCAGCTTAACGTCGAATAAAGGGGACACTGAAGCTTTCTTT. The entire variable domain, with the rest obtained from reference TRBV7-3 and TRBJ1-1, is as follows: GAGVSQTPSNKVTEKGKYVELRCDPISGHTALYWYRQSLGQGPEFLIYFQGTGAADDSGLPNDRFFAVRPEGSVSTLKIQRTERGDSAVYLCASSLTSNKGDTEAFFGQGTRLTVV.

This rearrangement joins TRBV10-3 to TRBJ2-3, with 13 bases matching TRBD2. The germline V gene has CDR1 ENHRY and CDR2 SYGVKD. V was clipped by 3 bases and J by 5 bases; unmatched bases: 8. CDR3 length: 17 residues. The CDR3 bases are TGTGCCATCAGTGATCCCACTAGCGGGGGGGCGGAAGATACGCAGTATTTT. Protein sequence: CAISDPTSGGAEDTQYF.